The sequence of this T cell receptor (beta chain) was determined in a study of cytomegalovirus exposure and HLA in healthy donors. The CDR3 has 15 amino acids. The V end was cut by 1 base, the J end by 2 bases, with 11 bases between. The V gene's germline CDR1 is SGHDN and CDR2 FVKESK. This clone was counted only a few times. This PCR relied on a set of 60 Vbeta primers and 13 Jbeta primers. In the authors' workflow: There were about 80 million unique TCR beta chains by a later count, and about 11 million of them were shared. Repertoires were generated with immunoSEQ multiplex PCR, while TCRdb's copy carries only in-frame clones and drops some. V, J and clone size derive from that table, while D and trimming were established from the DNA sequence. This table has about 140,000 clones, 60% to 85% appearing once.

Sequencing was done on a sample of PBMCs. The TCR was taken from a male donor in good health and CMV-seropositive. The chain uses TRBV14 and TRBJ2-5; the D gene is possibly TRBD1 (6 bases). The CDR3 DNA reads as TGTGCCAGCAGCCAAGGGGGGACAAAGCAAGAGACCCAGTACTTC. Translated, it gives CASSQGGTKQETQYF.